This entry lists 24 T cell receptor beta chains sequenced from one sample in a study of blood T cell repertoires in COVID-19. Clones were sequenced by immunoSEQ multiplex PCR, and TCRdb holds only the in-frame ones, with some missing. The data show 250,000 to 300,000 clones, 70% to 90% seen once. Sequencing was carried out using peripheral blood. The receptors were sampled from a man aged 18 to 30 with active or convalescent COVID-19.

The chain uses TRBV5-1 and TRBJ1-5; 9 bases are shared with TRBD1. This CDR3 spans 15 amino acids. The V gene end was trimmed by 2 bases and the J gene end by 8 bases; junction bases not matched to a gene: 8. Germline values: CDR1 SGHRS, CDR2 YFSETQ. CDR3 coding DNA: TGCGCCAGCAGCTTCGGGACAGGGTTGTCGGAGCCCCAGCATTTT. Encoded protein: CASSFGTGLSEPQHF.

The chain combines TRBV3-1 (or the pseudogene TRBV3-2) with TRBJ1-1; D remains unclear. The CDR3 extends over 14 amino acids. CDR1 and CDR2 from the germline V gene are LGHDT and YNNKEL (reference sequence). The V end lost 1 base, the J end lost 1 base, and 7 bases lay between the germline ends. The CDR3 DNA follows: TGTGCCAGCAGCCAAGGACACAGGAACACTGAAGCTTTCTTT. It codes for CASSQGHRNTEAFF.

J is TRBJ1-2 and V is TRBV6-6; 7 bases fit TRBD1. CDR1 and CDR2 (germline): MNHNY, SVGAGI (reference sequence). Trimming removed 6 bases from V and 6 bases from J; junction bases left unmatched: 16. The CDR3 runs 16 residues. The CDR3 DNA reads as TGTGCCAGCAGCCACACAGGGGCCCTCGGGGGGGATGGCTACACCTTC. Translation gives CASSHTGALGGDGYTF.

On this clone itself: One end of the junction is discordant with germline, which a read error may explain. V and J are TRBV6-5 and TRBJ1-2; 7 positions match TRBD1. Germline V gives CDR1 MNHEY, CDR2 SVGAGI. The CDR3 is 13 amino acids. CDR3: CASSDSTGNGYTF. In DNA form, the CDR3 reads TGTGCCAGCAGTGACTCGACAGGGAATGGCTACACCTTC.

This chain uses TRBV9 with TRBJ2-2, with D possibly being TRBD2 (5 bases). CDR1 and CDR2 from the germline V gene are SGDLS and YYNGEE. With 2 bases removed from V and 7 bases from J, the gap between germline ends came to 18 bases. This CDR3 has 16 amino acids. CDR3 protein: CASSVGPGTHGGELFF. Written as DNA, the CDR3 is TGTGCCAGCAGCGTTGGTCCGGGAACCCACGGCGGGGAGCTGTTTTTT. The full variable domain, rest sourced from reference TRBV9 and TRBJ2-2, is DSGVTQTPKHLITATGQRVTLRCSPRSGDLSVYWYQQSLDQGLQFLIQYYNGEERAKGNILERFSAQQFPDLHSELNLSSLELGDSALYFCASSVGPGTHGGELFFGEGSRLTVL.

V is TRBV5-1 and J is TRBJ2-3; D is undetermined. V was clipped by 2 bases and J by 4 bases, with 5 bases between them. Germline lookup yields CDR1 SGHRS and CDR2 YFSETQ. The CDR3 extends over 12 amino acids. The CDR3: CASSFTADTQYF. The CDR3 DNA follows: TGCGCCAGCAGCTTTACGGCAGATACGCAGTATTTT. The entire variable domain, with the rest obtained from reference TRBV5-1 and TRBJ2-3, is as follows: KAGVTQTPRYLIKTRGQQVTLSCSPISGHRSVSWYQQTPGQGLQFLFEYFSETQRNKGNFPGRFSGRQFSNSRSEMNVSTLELGDSALYLCASSFTADTQYFGPGTRLTVL.

J is TRBJ1-1 and V is TRBV10-3; perhaps TRBD1 as D (5 bases). The ends were cut back, 8 bases at V and 12 bases at J, with 28 bases in the middle. This CDR3 is 15 amino acids long. The germline gives CDR1 ENHRY, CDR2 SYGVKD. DNA for the CDR3: TGTGCCATCGGTGGGCCCGGGGGGGGACCGACTGGACCTTTCTTT. Protein: CAIGGPGGGPTGPFF.

This rearrangement joins TRBV6-5 to TRBJ2-1, with TRBD2 matching over 10 bases. In germline, CDR1 is MNHEY, CDR2 SVGAGI. J gave up 6 bases and V 7 bases, and 6 bases lay outside the gene matches. This CDR3 region has 14 residues. As DNA, the CDR3 is TGTGCCAGCAATAGTCTAGCGGGGGTCAATGAGCAGTTCTTC. This codes for CASNSLAGVNEQFF.

The chain uses TRBV24-1 and TRBJ2-4, with TRBD1 matching over 10 bases. There are 15 residues in the CDR3. J lost 8 bases, V lost 4 bases, and 7 bases had no gene match. Germline CDR1 and CDR2: KGHDR and SFDVKD. The CDR3 coding sequence is TGTGCCACCAGTGACCCCAGGGACAGGGGATACATTCAGTACTTC. Encoded protein: CATSDPRDRGYIQYF.

The chain combines TRBV27 with TRBJ1-6; 10 bases are a match to TRBD1. The trim removed 5 bases at V and 10 bases at J, leaving 8 bases unmatched. This CDR3 has 15 residues. The germline CDR1 and CDR2 sequences are MNHEY and SMNVEV (reference sequence). CDR3 nucleotides: TGTGCCAGCAGTATACGGGACAGGGGAAGCTCACCCCTCCACTTT. Translation: CASSIRDRGSSPLHF.

In this sample, this clone is medium-sized. The J gene is TRBJ1-1, the V gene TRBV10-1, with unresolved D. Germline values: CDR1 WNHNN, CDR2 SYGVQD (reference sequence). The length of the CDR3 is 14 residues. Trimming stripped 3 bases from V and 7 bases from J, with 15 bases between. This CDR3 is CASSEFLRNSEAFF. The CDR3 DNA reads as TGCGCCAGCAGTGAATTTTTGAGGAATAGTGAAGCTTTCTTT.

This clone was counted a single time. The V call is TRBV11-2, the J call TRBJ1-4; D is possibly TRBD1 (5 bases). The CDR3 totals 13 residues. V lost 3 bases and J 8 bases, leaving 10 bases between the germline ends. Germline CDR1 reads SGHAT; CDR2 reads FQNNGV. Here the CDR3 DNA reads TGTGCCAGCAGCTTGCGCAGGGCAGAAAAACTGTTTTTT. It specifies CASSLRRAEKLFF.

The J gene is TRBJ2-2, the V gene TRBV9, with 8 bases that match TRBD2. V dropped 4 bases and J dropped 2; count of bases not matched to a gene: 13. The germline gives CDR1 SGDLS, CDR2 YYNGEE. This CDR3 comprises 18 residues. CDR3 protein: CASSRTSLTTSNTGELFF. The CDR3 DNA sequence: TGTGCCAGCAGCCGGACTAGCCTAACGACCTCAAACACCGGGGAGCTGTTTTTT.

The rearrangement joins TRBV6-6 to TRBJ2-7, with D possibly being TRBD1 (6 bases). With 3 bases removed from V and 6 bases from J, the gap between germline ends came to 18 bases. Germline CDR1 is MNHNY and CDR2 is SVGAGI (reference sequence). This CDR3 has 15 amino acids. The CDR3 nucleotides read TGTGCCAGCAGTTATAGTATGGGGGTACAGGGCGAGCAGTACTTC. This encodes CASSYSMGVQGEQYF.

The chain links TRBV5-1 to TRBJ2-2; the D gene is possibly TRBD2 (6 bases). CDR3 length: 14 residues. Trimming took 2 bases from V and 7 from J, leaving 12 bases between them. CDR1 SGHRS and CDR2 YFSETQ come from the germline V gene. Written as DNA, the CDR3 is TGCGCCAGCAGCTTTACGGGAGAGGGCGGGGAGCTGTTTTTT. This sequence encodes CASSFTGEGGELFF.

This clone was observed a single time. The chain couples TRBV6-5 to TRBJ2-7; D unresolved. The CDR3 covers 12 residues. Germline V gene sequence: CDR1 MNHEY, CDR2 SVGAGI. Deletions cut 2 bases from V and 6 bases from J, with 8 bases between. CDR3 protein: CASSYAGTEQYF. CDR3 nucleotides: TGTGCCAGCAGTTACGCAGGAACCGAGCAGTACTTC.

The chain joins TRBV6-5 to TRBJ2-3; D possibly corresponds to TRBD2 (6 bases). This CDR3 is 15 amino acids long. V shed 5 bases and J shed 0 bases, with 12 bases lying between them. Germline CDR1 MNHEY, CDR2 SVGAGI. The CDR3 DNA is TGTGCCAGCAGTCCGATAGCGGCTAGCACAGATACGCAGTATTTT. Protein: CASSPIAASTDTQYF.

This clone was detected only a few times. V gene TRBV5-6 combines with J gene TRBJ1-2, with no clear D. In germline, CDR1 is SGHDT, CDR2 YYEEEE. This CDR3 has 13 residues. Between the trimmed V and J ends, which lost 0 bases and 2 bases, there was a span of 5 bases. The chain's CDR3 is CASSLGGNYGYTF. DNA of the CDR3: TGTGCCAGCAGCTTGGGAGGGAACTATGGCTACACCTTC.

The chain links TRBV7-2 to TRBJ2-4; 13 positions match TRBD2. In germline, CDR1 is SGHTA, CDR2 FQGNSA. V shed 3 bases and J 6 bases; nucleotides not matched to a gene: 8. The CDR3 has 17 residues. The CDR3 is CASSFSGLAGALNIQYF. For the CDR3, the DNA is TGTGCCAGCAGCTTTTCAGGACTAGCGGGGGCCCTAAACATTCAGTACTTC. The complete variable domain, with remaining parts taken from reference TRBV7-2 and TRBJ2-4, reads GAGVSQSPSNKVTEKGKDVELRCDPISGHTALYWYRQSLGQGLEFLIYFQGNSAPDKSGLPSDRFSAERTGGSVSTLTIQRTQQEDSAVYLCASSFSGLAGALNIQYFGAGTRLSVL.

The rearrangement links TRBV10-3 to TRBJ2-7; 7 bases are a match to TRBD1. Germline values: CDR1 ENHRY, CDR2 SYGVKD. The CDR3 extends over 13 amino acids. Trimming cost V 10 bases and J 0 bases; bases outside gene matches: 6. CDR3 sequence reads: CANRDRDSYEQYF. The CDR3 coding sequence is TGTGCCAACCGGGACAGAGACTCCTACGAGCAGTACTTC.

This clone was detected ten times or more. The sample carries other DNA sequences with the same CDR3. The V call is TRBV30, the J call TRBJ1-4; D ambiguous. Trimming took off 0 bases at V and 11 bases at J, with 10 bases between the two ends. Germline lookup yields CDR1 GTSNPN and CDR2 SVGIG (reference sequence). CDR3 size: 12 residues. CDR3 sequence reads: CAWSVLREKLFF. The DNA for the CDR3 is TGTGCCTGGAGTGTACTAAGGGAGAAACTGTTTTTT.

This chain uses TRBV3-1 (or the pseudogene TRBV3-2) with TRBJ2-7, with D perhaps matching TRBD1 (5 bases). Per germline, CDR1 LGHDT and CDR2 YNNKEL (reference sequence). The CDR3 is made up of 16 amino acids. Trimming pared 0 bases from V and 4 bases from J, leaving 16 bases between. The chain's CDR3 is CASSQDGHYLHYEQYF. CDR3 nucleotide sequence: TGTGCCAGCAGCCAAGATGGACACTACTTACATTACGAGCAGTACTTC.

The chain couples TRBV11-1 to TRBJ1-1; tentative D call: TRBD1 (5 bases). This CDR3 is built from 14 residues. Germline assignment: CDR1 SGHAT and CDR2 FQDESV (reference sequence). The V end lost 4 bases, the J end lost 0 bases, and 9 bases lay between the germline ends. The CDR3 sequence is CASSYDSLNTEAFF. The CDR3 bases are TGTGCCAGCAGCTATGACAGCTTGAACACTGAAGCTTTCTTT.

This chain links TRBV19 with TRBJ2-1; TRBD2 is a possible D gene (7 bases). Germline V gene sequence: CDR1 LNHDA, CDR2 SQIVND (reference sequence). V was trimmed by 3 bases and J by 7 bases, leaving 16 bases between them. The CDR3 is made up of 15 amino acids. CDR3 sequence (DNA): TGTGCCAGTAGTATTGCCGGGGGGCACTCGAATGAGCAGTTCTTC. It translates to CASSIAGGHSNEQFF.